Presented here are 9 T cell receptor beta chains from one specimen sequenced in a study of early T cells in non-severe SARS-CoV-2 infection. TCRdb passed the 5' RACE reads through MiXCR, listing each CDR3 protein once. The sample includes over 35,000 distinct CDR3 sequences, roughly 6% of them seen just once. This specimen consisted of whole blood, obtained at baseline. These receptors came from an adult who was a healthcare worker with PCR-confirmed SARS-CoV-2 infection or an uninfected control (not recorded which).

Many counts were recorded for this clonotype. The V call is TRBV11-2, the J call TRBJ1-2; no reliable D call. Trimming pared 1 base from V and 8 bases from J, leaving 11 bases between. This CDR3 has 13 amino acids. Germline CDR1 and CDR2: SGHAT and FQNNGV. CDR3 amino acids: CASSLGQRRGYTF. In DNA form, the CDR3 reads TGTGCCAGCAGCTTAGGGCAGCGGAGGGGCTACACCTTC.

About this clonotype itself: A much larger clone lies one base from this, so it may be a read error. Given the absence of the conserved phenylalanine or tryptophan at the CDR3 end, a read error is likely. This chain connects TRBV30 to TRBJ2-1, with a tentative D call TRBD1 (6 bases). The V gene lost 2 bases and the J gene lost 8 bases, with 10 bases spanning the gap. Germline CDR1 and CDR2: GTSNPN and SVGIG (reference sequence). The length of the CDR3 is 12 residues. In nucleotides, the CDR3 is TGTGCCTGGAGTCAACAGGGAGATGAGCAGTTCTCC. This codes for CAWSQQGDEQFS.

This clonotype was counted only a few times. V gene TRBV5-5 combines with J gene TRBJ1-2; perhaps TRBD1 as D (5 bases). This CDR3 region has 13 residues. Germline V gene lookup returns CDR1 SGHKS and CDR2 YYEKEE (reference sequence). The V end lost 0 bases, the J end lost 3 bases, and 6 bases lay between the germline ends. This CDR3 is CASSLEQDYGYTF. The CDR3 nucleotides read TGTGCCAGCAGCTTGGAACAGGACTATGGCTACACCTTC.

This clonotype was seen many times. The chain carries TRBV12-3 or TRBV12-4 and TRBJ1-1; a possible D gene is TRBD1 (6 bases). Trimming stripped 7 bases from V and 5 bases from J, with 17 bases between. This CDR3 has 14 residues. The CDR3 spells CASTEQGVGTEAFF. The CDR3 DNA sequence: TGTGCCAGCACCGAACAGGGAGTTGGAACTGAAGCTTTCTTT.

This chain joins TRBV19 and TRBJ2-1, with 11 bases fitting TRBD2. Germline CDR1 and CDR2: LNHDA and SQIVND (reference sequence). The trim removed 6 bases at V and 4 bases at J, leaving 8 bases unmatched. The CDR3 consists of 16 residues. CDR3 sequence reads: CASRPQLAGVYNEQFF. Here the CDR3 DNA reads TGTGCCAGTAGACCCCAACTAGCGGGGGTTTACAATGAGCAGTTCTTC.

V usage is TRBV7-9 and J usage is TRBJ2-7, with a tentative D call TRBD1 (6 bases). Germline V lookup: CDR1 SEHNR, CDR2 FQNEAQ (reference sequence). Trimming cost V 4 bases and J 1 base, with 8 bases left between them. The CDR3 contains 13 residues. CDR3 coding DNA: TGTGCCAGCAGCTCGGACAGTTCCTACGAGCAGTACTTC. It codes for CASSSDSSYEQYF.

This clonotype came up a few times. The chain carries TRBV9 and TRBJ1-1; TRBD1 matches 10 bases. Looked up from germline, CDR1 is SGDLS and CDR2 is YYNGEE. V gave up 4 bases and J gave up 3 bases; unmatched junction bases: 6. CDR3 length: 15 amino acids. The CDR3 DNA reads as TGTGCCAGCAGCCCCATGACAGGGGGCCACACTGAAGCTTTCTTT. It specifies CASSPMTGGHTEAFF.

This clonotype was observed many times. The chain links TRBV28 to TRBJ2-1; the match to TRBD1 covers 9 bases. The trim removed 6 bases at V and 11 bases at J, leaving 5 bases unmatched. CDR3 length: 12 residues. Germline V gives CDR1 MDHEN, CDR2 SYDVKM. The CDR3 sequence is CASSRHRGQQFF. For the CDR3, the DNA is TGTGCCAGCAGCCGTCACAGGGGGCAGCAGTTCTTC. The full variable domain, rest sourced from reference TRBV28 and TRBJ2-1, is DVKVTQSSRYLVKRTGEKVFLECVQDMDHENMFWYRQDPGLGLRLIYFSYDVKMKEKGDIPEGYSVSREKKERFSLILESASTNQTSMYLCASSRHRGQQFFGPGTRLTVL.

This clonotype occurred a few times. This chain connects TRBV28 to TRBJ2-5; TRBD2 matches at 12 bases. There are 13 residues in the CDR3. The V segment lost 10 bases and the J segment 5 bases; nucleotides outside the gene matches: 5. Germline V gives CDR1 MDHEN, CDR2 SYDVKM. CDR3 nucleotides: TGTGCCACCCTAGCGGGGGGGCACGAGACCCAGTACTTC. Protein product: CATLAGGHETQYF. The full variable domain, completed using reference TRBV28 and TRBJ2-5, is DVKVTQSSRYLVKRTGEKVFLECVQDMDHENMFWYRQDPGLGLRLIYFSYDVKMKEKGDIPEGYSVSREKKERFSLILESASTNQTSMYLCATLAGGHETQYFGPGTRLLVL.